Listed here is a single T cell receptor beta chain. Its antigen is not known. From germline, CDR1 is SNHLY and CDR2 FYNNEI. Trimming left V 8 bases short and J 7 bases short, with 18 bases between. This CDR3 is built from 14 residues. This sample was included in a study of cytotoxic CD8 clonotypes in ibrutinib-treated CLL. In the study overall: The taking of response samples occurred after a median roughly twelve months of treatment, with a range of 6 to 36. The sample average was about 270,000 productive templates and tens of thousands of productive rearrangements. Study conclusions and caveats: Clonality increased at ibrutinib response and stayed stable in sustained remission. At progression, however, it fell back toward baseline.

The data were produced by immunoSEQ multiplex PCR, yet TCRdb's version contains in-frame clones alone and is incomplete. Among 160,000 or so clones listed, roughly 80% were seen once. V gene TRBV2 combines with J gene TRBJ1-5, with a weak D call TRBD1 (6 bases). This clonotype originated in a human donor with chronic lymphocytic leukemia. The source material was PBMCs, sampled after 24 months of ibrutinib treatment. Written as DNA, the CDR3 is TGTGCCAGCGGGACCAGGGGAGAGAGGCAGCCCCAGCATTTT. It codes for CASGTRGERQPQHF.